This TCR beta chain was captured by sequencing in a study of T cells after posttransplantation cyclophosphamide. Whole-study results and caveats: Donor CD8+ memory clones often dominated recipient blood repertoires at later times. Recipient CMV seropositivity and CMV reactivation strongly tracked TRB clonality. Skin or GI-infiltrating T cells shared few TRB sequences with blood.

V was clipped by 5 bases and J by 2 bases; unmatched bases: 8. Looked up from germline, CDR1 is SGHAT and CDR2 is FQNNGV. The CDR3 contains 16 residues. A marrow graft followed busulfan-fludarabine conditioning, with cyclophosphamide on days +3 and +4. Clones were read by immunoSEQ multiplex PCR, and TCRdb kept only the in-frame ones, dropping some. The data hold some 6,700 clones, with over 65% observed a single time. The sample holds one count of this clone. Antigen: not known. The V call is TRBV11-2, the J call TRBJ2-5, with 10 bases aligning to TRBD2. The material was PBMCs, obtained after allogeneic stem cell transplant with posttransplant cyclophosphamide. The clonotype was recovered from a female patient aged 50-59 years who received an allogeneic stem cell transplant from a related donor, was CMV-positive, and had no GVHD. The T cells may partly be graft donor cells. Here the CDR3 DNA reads TGTGCCAGCAGCGTCCTGACTAGCGGGCCACAAGAGACCCAGTACTTC. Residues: CASSVLTSGPQETQYF.